The rows below give T cell receptor beta chains drawn from one sample of a study of beta chain features in type 1 diabetes. Using immunoSEQ multiplex PCR, the repertoire was profiled, and TCRdb retains in-frame clones only, with some absent. Among 100,000 to 150,000 clones listed, approximately 15% were seen once. The sample consisted of central memory CD4+ T cells from blood. The receptors derive from a man aged 18-30 years with type 1 diabetes. CDR3s include the opening cysteine and the closing phenylalanine or tryptophan. Each record gives: CDR3 protein, CDR3 DNA, D gene, V gene, J gene, clone size. A D gene is named only where the DNA matches it firmly. Size tells how often a clone was seen (once, few, many) or the class of an expanded clone, and some rows leave it out.

CASRTRDHYEQYF,TGTGCCAGCAGAACGCGGGATCACTACGAGCAGTACTTC,.,TRBV5-4,TRBJ2-7,many
CASSHPPGQGLETQYF,TGTGCCAGCAGCCACCCCCCGGGACAGGGCCTGGAGACCCAGTACTTC,TRBD1,TRBV4-2,TRBJ2-5,few
CSATSRNEQFF,TGCAGTGCCACCAGTAGGAATGAGCAGTTCTTC,.,TRBV20-1,TRBJ2-1,few
CASSQDFSGNTGELFF,TGCGCCAGCAGCCAAGATTTTAGCGGGAACACCGGGGAGCTGTTTTTT,.,TRBV4-1,TRBJ2-2,.
CASSLRGQETQYF,TGTGCCAGCAGTTTACGGGGTCAAGAGACCCAGTACTTC,.,TRBV7-2,TRBJ2-5,few
CASSIQDSFNSPLHF,TGTGCCAGTAGTATACAGGACAGCTTCAATTCACCCCTCCACTTT,.,TRBV19,TRBJ1-6,.
CASSYSGHNTGELFF,TGTGCCAGCAGTTACTCGGGACATAACACCGGGGAGCTGTTTTTT,.,TRBV6-5,TRBJ2-2,few
CASASGRSNYGYTF,TGTGCCAGCGCGTCCGGCAGGAGTAACTATGGCTACACCTTC,.,TRBV2,TRBJ1-2,.
CASSLTSGSGETQYF,TGTGCCAGCAGCTTGACTAGCGGGAGTGGAGAGACCCAGTACTTC,TRBD2,TRBV5-6,TRBJ2-5,many
CASRAGRGNQPQHF,TGTGCCAGCAGGGCGGGGCGAGGTAATCAGCCCCAGCATTTT,.,TRBV27,TRBJ1-5,.
CASSVNDRDVNSPLHF,TGTGCCAGCAGCGTAAATGACAGGGATGTGAATTCACCCCTCCACTTT,TRBD1,TRBV9,TRBJ1-6,.
CASSLAGGPSSGANVLTF,TGCGCCAGCAGCCTCGCCGGGGGGCCTAGCTCTGGGGCCAACGTCCTGACTTTC,.,TRBV4-3,TRBJ2-6,.
CASTQDLSNQPQHF,TGTGCCAGCACCCAGGACCTTAGCAATCAGCCCCAGCATTTT,.,TRBV6-6,TRBJ1-5,few
CASSPREQGFGYTF,TGTGCCAGCTCACCCAGGGAACAGGGTTTTGGCTACACCTTC,.,TRBV18,TRBJ1-2,few
CASSPQGAGVVEQYF,TGTGCCAGCAGCCCCCAGGGAGCGGGAGTGGTCGAGCAGTACTTC,TRBD2,TRBV11-2,TRBJ2-7,.
CASSPTGNGEPQHF,TGTGCCAGCTCACCGACAGGGAACGGGGAGCCCCAGCATTTT,TRBD1,TRBV18,TRBJ1-5,.
CASSELGPFSNYGYTF,TGTGCCAGCAGTGAATTGGGACCCTTCTCTAACTATGGCTACACCTTC,.,TRBV25-1,TRBJ1-2,many
CASSLRAQRENQPQHF,TGTGCCAGCAGCTTGCGGGCTCAGCGGGAAAATCAGCCCCAGCATTTT,.,TRBV7-2,TRBJ1-5,many